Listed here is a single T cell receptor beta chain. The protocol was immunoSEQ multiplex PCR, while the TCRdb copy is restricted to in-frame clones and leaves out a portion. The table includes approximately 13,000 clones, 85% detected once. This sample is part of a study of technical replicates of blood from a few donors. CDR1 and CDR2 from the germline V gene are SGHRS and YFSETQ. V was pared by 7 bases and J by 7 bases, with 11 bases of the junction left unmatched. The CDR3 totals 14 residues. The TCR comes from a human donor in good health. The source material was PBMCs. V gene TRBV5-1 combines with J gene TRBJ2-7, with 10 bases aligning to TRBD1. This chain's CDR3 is CASGDGTGDGEQYF. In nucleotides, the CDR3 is TGCGCCAGCGGCGACGGGACAGGGGATGGGGAGCAGTACTTC. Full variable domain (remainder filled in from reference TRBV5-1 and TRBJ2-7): KAGVTQTPRYLIKTRGQQVTLSCSPISGHRSVSWYQQTPGQGLQFLFEYFSETQRNKGNFPGRFSGRQFSNSRSEMNVSTLELGDSALYLCASGDGTGDGEQYFGPGTRLTVT.